What follows describes a single T cell receptor (beta chain). What this receptor recognizes is not known. No clone much larger than this one lies a single base away; base qualities are absent. This specimen belongs to a study of blood T cell repertoires in COVID-19 (TCRdb year 2020). About the investigation overall: Samples covering the acute and convalescent phases of COVID-19 were provided by collaborators in the United States, Italy and Spain. A freely available public database, intended as a resource for researchers studying the immune response to SARS-CoV-2, is where the repertoires were released. The prospective study material was composed of cDNA or gDNA derived from T cells, B-cell-depleted T cells, or PBMCs. Where available, HLA class I and class II types were taken from metadata supplied by the sample provider and were not determined by assay-based typing. Sample metadata almost always included a de-identified subject ID, COVID-19 status, age in years and sex. The samples were drawn from two sources: the first 160 participants of the ongoing ImmuneRACE study, and 1,000 to 1,500 subjects contributed by 6 global collaborators. Subjects who had been exposed to COVID-19, were actively infected with it, or had recovered from it provided the deeply sampled blood TCRbeta repertoires that made up the dataset. The paper's findings and limits, for the study overall: How much clinical and demographic metadata was included differed by source and by participant, and the metadata was provided uncurated.

Each collaborating institution followed its own protocols to collect whole blood in K2EDTA tubes. For TCRbeta analysis, collaborator samples were shipped as frozen whole blood, as isolated PBMCs, or as DNA extracted from either sample type. TCRbeta CDR3 regions were amplified from genomic DNA by means of the immunoSEQ Assay, a bias-controlled multiplex PCR. The published analysis was carried out like this. The number of nucleated cells in each sample was estimated by amplification of reference gene primers within the assay. Sequence reads were collapsed and filtered to measure the absolute abundance of every unique TCRbeta CDR3 rearrangement. Productive Simpson clonality was computed per sample as the square root of Simpson's diversity index over productive rearrangements. Held by TCRdb, this immuneACCESS table contains in-frame sequences only and omits some clones. Under half of the omission traces to an unresolved V gene where checked; the cause of the rest is unknown. That table supplies the V and J calls and clone size; D and trimming were determined from the DNA. Across this sample there are 140,000 to 150,000 clones, with approximately 90% seen only once. Of the sample, just under 0.95% falls within the top ten clones.

V gives up 2 bases and J gives up 6 bases, and the segment between their germline ends measures 14 bases. The germline V gene (reference sequence) provides CDR1 MNHEY and CDR2 SMNVEV. The CDR3 goes from the cysteine to the phenylalanine over 14 residues. The retained sequence is limited to the CDR3, 42 bases, with the frame set at the first base. The chain was built from TRBV27 and TRBJ2-7; a tentative D call is TRBD2 (6 bases match). This clonotype was sampled from a woman aged 50 to 60 with acute or convalescent COVID-19. The sample comprised peripheral blood. The CDR3 is CASSLGGSIIEQYF. At the DNA level, the sequence is TGTGCCAGCAGTTTAGGGGGGTCCATCATCGAGCAGTACTTC.